The sequence of this T cell receptor beta chain was determined in a study of blood T cell repertoires in COVID-19. On the study more broadly: The United States, Italy and Spain were the sources of the acute and convalescent COVID-19 samples.

The CDR3 loop spans 15 amino acids. CDR1 is SGHRS and CDR2 is YFSETQ in the germline V gene. Trimming cost V 4 bases and J 2 bases; bases outside gene matches: 6. Authors' processing steps: Amplification from reference gene primers served as the basis for estimated nucleated cell counts. The protocol was immunoSEQ multiplex PCR, while the TCRdb copy is restricted to in-frame clones and leaves out a portion. V, J and clone size are taken as reported in that table, and D and trimming were inferred from the DNA itself. The sample has more than 85,000 clones; 65% to 90% are singletons. This receptor was identified in a man in his forties or fifties with acute or convalescent COVID-19. Sample: peripheral blood. The genes are TRBV5-1 and TRBJ1-5, with 7 bases lining up with TRBD1. DNA for the CDR3: TGCGCCAGCAGCCCGACCGGGACAGGCAATCAGCCCCAGCATTTT. Translation: CASSPTGTGNQPQHF.